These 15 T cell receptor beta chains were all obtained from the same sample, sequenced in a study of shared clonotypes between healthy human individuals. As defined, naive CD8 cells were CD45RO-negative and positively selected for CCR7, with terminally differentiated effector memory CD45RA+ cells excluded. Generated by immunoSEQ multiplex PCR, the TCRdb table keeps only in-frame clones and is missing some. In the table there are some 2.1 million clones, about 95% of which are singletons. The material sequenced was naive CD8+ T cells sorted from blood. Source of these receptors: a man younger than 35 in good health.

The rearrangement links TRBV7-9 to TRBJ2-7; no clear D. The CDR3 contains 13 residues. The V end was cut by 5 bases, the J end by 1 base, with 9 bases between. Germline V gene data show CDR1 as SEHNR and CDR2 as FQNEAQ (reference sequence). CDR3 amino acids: CASSQLASYEQYF. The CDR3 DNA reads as TGTGCCAGCAGCCAGTTAGCTTCCTACGAGCAGTACTTC.

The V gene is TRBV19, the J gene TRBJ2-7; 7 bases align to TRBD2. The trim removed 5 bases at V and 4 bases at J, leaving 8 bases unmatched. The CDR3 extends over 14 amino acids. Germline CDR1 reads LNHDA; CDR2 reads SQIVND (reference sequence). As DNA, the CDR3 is TGTGCCAGTAGTCCCGGGGACTATAATTACGAGCAGTACTTC. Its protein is CASSPGDYNYEQYF. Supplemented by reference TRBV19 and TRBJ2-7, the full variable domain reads DGGITQSPKYLFRKEGQNVTLSCEQNLNHDAMYWYRQDPGQGLRLIYYSQIVNDFQKGDIAEGYSVSREKKESFPLTVTSAQKNPTAFYLCASSPGDYNYEQYFGPGTRLTVT.

CDR3 sequence (DNA): TGTGCCAGCAGCCCAGCCTTAGGGGGAAGGGATCAAGAGACCCAGTACTTC. It is translated as CASSPALGGRDQETQYF. This chain joins TRBV7-6 and TRBJ2-5, with a possible D match to TRBD1 (6 bases). With 5 bases removed from V and 2 bases from J, the gap between germline ends came to 21 bases. CDR3 size: 17 residues. The germline V gene has CDR1 SGHVS and CDR2 FNYEAQ.

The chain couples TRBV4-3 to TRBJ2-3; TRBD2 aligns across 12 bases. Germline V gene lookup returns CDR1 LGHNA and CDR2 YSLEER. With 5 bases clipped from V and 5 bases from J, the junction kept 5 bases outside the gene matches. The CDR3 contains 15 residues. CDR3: CASSDLAGGQDTQYF. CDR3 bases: TGCGCCAGCAGCGATCTAGCGGGAGGGCAAGATACGCAGTATTTT.

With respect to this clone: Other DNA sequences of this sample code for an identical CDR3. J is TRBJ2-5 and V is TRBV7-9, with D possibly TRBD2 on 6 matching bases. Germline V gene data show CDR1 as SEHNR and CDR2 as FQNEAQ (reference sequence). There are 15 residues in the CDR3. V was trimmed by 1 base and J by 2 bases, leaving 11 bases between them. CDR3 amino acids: CASSLVAGTQETQYF. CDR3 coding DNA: TGTGCCAGCAGCTTAGTGGCAGGGACTCAAGAGACCCAGTACTTC.

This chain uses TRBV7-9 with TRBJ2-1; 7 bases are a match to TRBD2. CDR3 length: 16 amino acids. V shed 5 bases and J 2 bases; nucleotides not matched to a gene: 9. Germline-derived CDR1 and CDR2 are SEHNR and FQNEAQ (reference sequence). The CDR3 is CASSPTLAVAYNEQFF. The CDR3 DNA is TGTGCCAGCAGCCCTACCCTAGCGGTAGCCTACAATGAGCAGTTCTTC.

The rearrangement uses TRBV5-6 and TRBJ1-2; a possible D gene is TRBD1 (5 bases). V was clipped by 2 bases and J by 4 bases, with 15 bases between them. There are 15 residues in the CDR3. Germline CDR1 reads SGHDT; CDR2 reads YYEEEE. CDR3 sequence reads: CASSFDRGVGYGYTF. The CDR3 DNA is TGTGCCAGCAGCTTCGATCGGGGGGTAGGCTATGGCTACACCTTC.

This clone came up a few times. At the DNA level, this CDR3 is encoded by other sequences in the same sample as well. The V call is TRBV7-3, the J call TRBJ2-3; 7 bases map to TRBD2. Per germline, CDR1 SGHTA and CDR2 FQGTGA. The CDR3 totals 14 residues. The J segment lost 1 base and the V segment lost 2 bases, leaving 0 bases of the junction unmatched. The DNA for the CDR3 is TGTGCCAGCAGCTTAGCGGGGGGCACAGATACGCAGTATTTT. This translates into CASSLAGGTDTQYF. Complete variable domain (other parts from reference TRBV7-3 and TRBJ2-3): GAGVSQTPSNKVTEKGKYVELRCDPISGHTALYWYRQSLGQGPEFLIYFQGTGAADDSGLPNDRFFAVRPEGSVSTLKIQRTERGDSAVYLCASSLAGGTDTQYFGPGTRLTVL.

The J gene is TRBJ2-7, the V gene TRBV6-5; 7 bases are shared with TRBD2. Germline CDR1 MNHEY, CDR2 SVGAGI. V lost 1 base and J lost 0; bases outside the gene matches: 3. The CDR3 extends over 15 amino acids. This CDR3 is CASSYYASGSYEQYF. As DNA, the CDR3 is TGTGCCAGCAGTTACTACGCTAGCGGCTCCTACGAGCAGTACTTC.

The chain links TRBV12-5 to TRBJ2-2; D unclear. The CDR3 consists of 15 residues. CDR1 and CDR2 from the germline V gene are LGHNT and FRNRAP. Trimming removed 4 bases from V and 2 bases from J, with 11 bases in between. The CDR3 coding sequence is TGTGCTAGTGGTTGGGCTCACCTAAACACCGGGGAGCTGTTTTTT. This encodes CASGWAHLNTGELFF.

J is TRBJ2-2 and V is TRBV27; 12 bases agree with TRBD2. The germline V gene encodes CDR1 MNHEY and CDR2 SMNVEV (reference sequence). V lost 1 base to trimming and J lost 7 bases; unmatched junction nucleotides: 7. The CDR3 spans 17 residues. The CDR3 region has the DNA TGTGCCAGCAGTTTATGGGCTAGCGGGGGGGCCGGCGGGGAGCTGTTTTTT. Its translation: CASSLWASGGAGGELFF.

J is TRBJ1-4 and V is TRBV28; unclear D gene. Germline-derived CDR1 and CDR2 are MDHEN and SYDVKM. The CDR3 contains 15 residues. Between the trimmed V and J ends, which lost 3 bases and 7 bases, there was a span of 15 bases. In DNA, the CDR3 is TGTGCCAGCAGTTTCTCCCGCTTAGGGATTGAAAAACTGTTTTTT. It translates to CASSFSRLGIEKLFF.

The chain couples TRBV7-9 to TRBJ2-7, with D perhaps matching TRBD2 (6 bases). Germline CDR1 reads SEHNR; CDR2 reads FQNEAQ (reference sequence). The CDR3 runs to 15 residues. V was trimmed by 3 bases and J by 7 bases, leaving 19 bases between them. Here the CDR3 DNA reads TGTGCCAGCAGCTTGGGATTCGGACTACACGGTGAGCAGTACTTC. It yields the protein CASSLGFGLHGEQYF.

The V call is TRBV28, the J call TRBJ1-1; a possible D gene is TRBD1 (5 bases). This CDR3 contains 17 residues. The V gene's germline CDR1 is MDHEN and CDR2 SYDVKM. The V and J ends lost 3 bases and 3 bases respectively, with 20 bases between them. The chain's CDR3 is CASSFSPSGWGDTEAFF. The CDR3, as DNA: TGTGCCAGCAGTTTCTCACCATCTGGGTGGGGGGACACTGAAGCTTTCTTT.

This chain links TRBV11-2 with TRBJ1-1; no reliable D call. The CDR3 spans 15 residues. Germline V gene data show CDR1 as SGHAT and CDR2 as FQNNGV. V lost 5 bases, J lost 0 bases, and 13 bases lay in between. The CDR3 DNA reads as TGTGCCAGCAGCCCCTCCCTGGGAATGAACACTGAAGCTTTCTTT. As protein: CASSPSLGMNTEAFF.